The 30 T cell receptor beta chains reported below all come from one sample, sequenced in a study of identical twins. From the 5' RACE reads, TCRdb called clonotypes with MiXCR, one entry per CDR3 protein. The sample includes under 300,000 distinct CDR3 sequences, more than 12% of them seen just once. The sequenced sample consisted of memory (CD45RO+) T cells sorted from blood. Source of these receptors: a woman aged 18-29 years in good health.

There are a few counts of this clonotype. The rearrangement links TRBV9 to TRBJ2-3; TRBD2 matches at 8 bases. This CDR3 has 15 residues. With V trimmed by 0 bases and J by 5 bases, 5 bases remained unmatched. Germline V gives CDR1 SGDLS, CDR2 YYNGEE. The CDR3 DNA reads TGTGCCAGCAGCGTAGTCGCGGGGGGAGGAGATACGCAGTATTTT. It translates to CASSVVAGGGDTQYF.

This clonotype was seen repeatedly, ten times or more. The rearrangement uses TRBV6-5 and TRBJ1-2; D may be TRBD1 (5 bases). Trimming took 2 bases from V and 6 from J, leaving 13 bases between them. Germline CDR1 and CDR2: MNHEY and SVGAGI. The CDR3 has 14 amino acids. In DNA form, the CDR3 reads TGTGCCAGCAGTTACCGCGGTTTAGGGGATGGCTACACCTTC. Its translation is CASSYRGLGDGYTF.

This chain connects TRBV5-5 to TRBJ1-2; TRBD1 might be the D (6 bases). Germline V gene data show CDR1 as SGHKS and CDR2 as YYEKEE (reference sequence). The ends were cut back, 0 bases at V and 3 bases at J, with 9 bases in the middle. The CDR3 extends over 14 amino acids. The CDR3 DNA is TGTGCCAGCAGCTTGGTACAGGGTGACTATGGCTACACCTTC. Protein product: CASSLVQGDYGYTF.

Ten or more counts support this clonotype. In nucleotides, the CDR3 is TGCAGTGCTAGAGGGCCCAGGGAAACCACTTCCTACGAGCAGTACTTC. This gives the protein CSARGPRETTSYEQYF. The chain carries TRBV20-1 and TRBJ2-7, with a weak D call TRBD1 (5 bases). This CDR3 region has 16 residues. CDR1 is DFQATT, CDR2 SNEGSKA, per germline (reference sequence). V dropped 1 base and J dropped 1 base, with 17 bases sitting between them.

Many counts were recorded for this clonotype. CDR3 residues: CASRQLRGTEAFF. The DNA of the CDR3 is TGTGCCAGCAGACAACTGCGGGGAACTGAAGCTTTCTTT. The chain combines TRBV12-3 or TRBV12-4 with TRBJ1-1; no clear D. V lost 6 bases, J lost 5 bases, and 13 bases lay in between. This CDR3 has 13 residues.

This clonotype was found a few times. The rearrangement links TRBV12-3 or TRBV12-4 to TRBJ2-1; maybe TRBD1 (6 bases). V lost 5 bases and J lost 3, with 8 bases in between. The CDR3 spans 13 residues. The CDR3 bases are TGTGCCAGCAGTGGGGGCCTCTACAATGAGCAGTTCTTC. Its translation is CASSGGLYNEQFF.

This clonotype was counted once. J is TRBJ1-4 and V is TRBV2, with 7 bases matching TRBD1. The CDR3 is made up of 14 amino acids. Germline V gene sequence: CDR1 SNHLY, CDR2 FYNNEI. V was clipped by 6 bases and J by 2 bases; unmatched bases: 3. The CDR3, as DNA: TGTGCCAGCAGACCACAGGGGACTAATGAAAAACTGTTTTTT. Translation gives CASRPQGTNEKLFF.

This clonotype has just a few counts. The gene calls are TRBV5-1 and TRBJ2-5, with no clear D. The CDR3 has 12 residues. The V end lost 4 bases, the J end lost 1 base, and 5 bases lay between the germline ends. Looked up from germline, CDR1 is SGHRS and CDR2 is YFSETQ. The CDR3 nucleotides read TGCGCCAGCAGCCCCACCCAAGAGACCCAGTACTTC. Its translation: CASSPTQETQYF.

This clonotype was recorded many times. The chain couples TRBV6-1 to TRBJ2-6; 11 nucleotides line up with TRBD2. Trimming cost V 5 bases and J 1 base; bases outside gene matches: 1. CDR1 MNHNS and CDR2 SASEGT come from the germline V gene. The CDR3 consists of 16 residues. Here the CDR3 reads CASSIAGGSGANVLTF. In DNA, the CDR3 is TGTGCCAGCAGTATAGCGGGGGGGTCTGGGGCCAACGTCCTGACTTTC.

J is TRBJ2-2 and V is TRBV5-6; the D gene is possibly TRBD2 (6 bases). The CDR3 extends over 14 amino acids. Germline lookup yields CDR1 SGHDT and CDR2 YYEEEE. Trimming stripped 0 bases from V and 6 bases from J, with 9 bases between. CDR3 DNA: TGTGCCAGCAGCTTGGCGGGGGTGGCCGGGGAGCTGTTTTTT. The encoded protein is CASSLAGVAGELFF.

This clonotype was seen a few times. The rearrangement joins TRBV27 to TRBJ2-2, with a tentative D call TRBD2 (6 bases). The V end was cut by 7 bases, the J end by 0 bases, with 12 bases between. This CDR3 contains 15 residues. CDR1 is MNHEY, CDR2 SMNVEV, per germline (reference sequence). The CDR3 nucleotides read TGTGCCAGCAACCGGGAGCCATCGAACACCGGGGAGCTGTTTTTT. Translating gives CASNREPSNTGELFF.

This clonotype occurred a few times. V gene TRBV5-1 combines with J gene TRBJ2-7; D perhaps matches TRBD1 (5 bases). The germline CDR1 and CDR2 sequences are SGHRS and YFSETQ. Trimming left V 4 bases short and J 6 bases short, with 11 bases between. The CDR3 has 12 amino acids. Written as DNA, the CDR3 is TGCGCCAGCAGCCTCAGGGTTAGCGAGCAGTACTTC. Translating it yields CASSLRVSEQYF.

V usage is TRBV6-5 and J usage is TRBJ2-7; D possibly corresponds to TRBD1 (6 bases). CDR1 and CDR2 (germline): MNHEY, SVGAGI. The CDR3 totals 18 residues. V lost 2 bases to trimming and J lost 6 bases, with 26 bases between them. In DNA, the CDR3 is TGTGCCAGCAGTTACCTGGCGGACAGCCGAGGGGTTGCCGGCGAGCAGTACTTC. Translation gives CASSYLADSRGVAGEQYF.

Notes on this clonotype: This clone may be a read error of a much larger clone one base away. This chain connects TRBV29-1 to TRBJ2-5, with D tentatively TRBD1 or TRBD2 (9 bases each). CDR1 is SQVTM, CDR2 ANQGSEA, per germline. This CDR3 has 22 residues. The germline V and J ends were trimmed by 5 bases and 5 bases, with 42 bases remaining between them. The CDR3 sequence is CSVWRGQDRGVSGRLSRETQYF. In DNA form, the CDR3 reads TGCAGCGTTTGGAGGGGGCAGGACAGGGGAGTCAGCGGGAGGTTGAGCAGGGAGACCCAGTACTTC.

This clonotype turned up a few times. The V gene is TRBV27, the J gene TRBJ1-2; no firm D call. V shed 0 bases and J shed 4 bases, with 3 bases lying between them. The CDR3 sequence is 12 residues long. Germline V CDR1 and CDR2: MNHEY, SMNVEV (reference sequence). In nucleotides, the CDR3 is TGTGCCAGCAGTTTATCAGGCTATGGCTACACCTTC. It yields the protein CASSLSGYGYTF.

This clonotype was recorded a few times. The genes are TRBV20-1 and TRBJ2-7; D gene ambiguous. In germline, CDR1 is DFQATT, CDR2 SNEGSKA (reference sequence). The CDR3 is 11 amino acids. V lost 3 bases to trimming and J lost 6 bases, with 9 bases between them. DNA for the CDR3: TGCAGTGCTAGGGAGTATCTCGAGCAGTACTTC. This codes for CSAREYLEQYF.

There are a few counts of this clonotype. The chain is built from TRBV7-2 and TRBJ2-7; 11 bases map to TRBD2. After removal of 6 bases from V and 2 bases from J, the junction contained 3 bases not matched to a gene. CDR1 SGHTA and CDR2 FQGNSA come from the germline V gene. This CDR3 contains 14 residues. CDR3 sequence reads: CASSDSGRAYEQYF. The CDR3 DNA reads as TGTGCCAGCAGTGATAGCGGGAGGGCCTACGAGCAGTACTTC.

This clonotype was observed at least ten times. V gene TRBV10-1 combines with J gene TRBJ2-3; unclear D gene. This CDR3 is built from 12 residues. Germline values: CDR1 WNHNN, CDR2 SYGVQD (reference sequence). V lost 5 bases and J lost 6, with 9 bases in between. This CDR3 reads CASSSTLDTQYF. In nucleotides, the CDR3 is TGCGCCAGCAGTTCTACTCTGGATACGCAGTATTTT.

The V call is TRBV6-5, the J call TRBJ2-4; no clear D gene. V was cut by 0 bases and J by 5 bases, with 11 bases left in between. CDR3 length: 15 residues. CDR1 and CDR2 from the germline V gene are MNHEY and SVGAGI. The CDR3 region is CASSYSSGSQNIQYF. Written as DNA, the CDR3 is TGTGCCAGCAGTTACTCGTCAGGCAGTCAAAACATTCAGTACTTC.

There are a few counts of this clonotype. This sequence joins TRBV11-2 and TRBJ2-2, with 7 bases matching TRBD1. The V gene's germline CDR1 is SGHAT and CDR2 FQNNGV. The CDR3 contains 16 residues. Trimming took 0 bases from V and 1 from J; bases not matched to a gene: 2. CDR3 coding DNA: TGTGCCAGCAGCTTAGATAGGGGGCTGAACACCGGGGAGCTGTTTTTT. Encoded protein: CASSLDRGLNTGELFF.

The chain is built from TRBV20-1 and TRBJ2-5; D not certain. In germline, CDR1 is DFQATT, CDR2 SNEGSKA (reference sequence). The V end was cut by 2 bases, the J end by 8 bases, with 15 bases between. This CDR3 comprises 13 residues. The CDR3 nucleotides are TGCAGTGCTAGACCAAACCCTTCGGCAACCCAGTACTTC. Translation: CSARPNPSATQYF.

In its sample, this clonotype was seen many times. A junction boundary mismatches the germline segment, possibly from a read error. The chain couples TRBV5-4 to TRBJ2-1; no clear D gene. CDR1 and CDR2 from the germline V gene are SGHNT and YYREEE (reference sequence). CDR3 length equals 13 residues. In DNA form, the CDR3 reads TGTGCCAGCAGGTTGGACTCCTACAATGAGCAGTTCTTC. Residues: CASRLDSYNEQFF.

In this sample, this clonotype turned up many times. This rearrangement joins TRBV11-2 to TRBJ2-3; the D gene is possibly TRBD2 (5 bases). CDR3 length: 13 amino acids. Germline CDR1 SGHAT, CDR2 FQNNGV. Trimming took off 1 base at V and 6 bases at J, with 8 bases between the two ends. The CDR3 DNA reads as TGTGCCAGCAGCTTAGCCGGGATGGATACGCAGTATTTT. This translates into CASSLAGMDTQYF.

CDR3 sequence (DNA): TGTGCCATGCTAGTTGGCTATGGCTACACCTTC. Protein: CAMLVGYGYTF. The genes are TRBV24-1 and TRBJ1-2; unclear D gene. The CDR3 has 11 residues. Germline V gene data show CDR1 as KGHDR and CDR2 as SFDVKD. V was trimmed by 11 bases and J by 4 bases, leaving 10 bases between them.

This clonotype was seen more than once but under ten times. The rearrangement uses TRBV5-1 and TRBJ1-3; 10 nucleotides line up with TRBD1. CDR1 is SGHRS, CDR2 YFSETQ, per germline. This CDR3 spans 13 amino acids. After removal of 4 bases from V and 8 bases from J, the junction contained 3 bases not matched to a gene. The CDR3 bases are TGCGCCAGCAGCCCAGGACAGGGGGACACCATATATTTT. It codes for CASSPGQGDTIYF.

This clonotype was counted ten times or more. The chain has TRBV12-3 or TRBV12-4 and TRBJ2-1, with D unresolved. The CDR3 is made up of 11 amino acids. Between the trimmed V and J ends, which lost 3 bases and 9 bases, there was a span of 6 bases. CDR3 coding DNA: TGTGCCAGCAGTTTCGGAACTGAGCAGTTCTTC. Encoded protein: CASSFGTEQFF.

This clonotype was picked up a small number of times. V usage is TRBV20-1 and J usage is TRBJ2-5, with D perhaps matching TRBD1 (5 bases). From germline, CDR1 is DFQATT and CDR2 SNEGSKA (reference sequence). Deletions cut 6 bases from V and 5 bases from J, with 16 bases between. This CDR3 spans 13 amino acids. This CDR3 is CSAPPDRRETQYF. The CDR3 DNA reads TGCAGTGCCCCCCCAGACAGACGGGAGACCCAGTACTTC.

This clonotype was counted at least ten times. V gene TRBV5-1 combines with J gene TRBJ2-1; D is uncertain. CDR1 is SGHRS and CDR2 is YFSETQ in the germline V gene. V was shortened by 3 bases and J by 11 bases, with 9 bases between the two germline ends. This CDR3 is 11 amino acids long. The CDR3 reads CASSSLRQQFF. CDR3 bases: TGCGCCAGCAGCTCCCTTAGGCAGCAGTTCTTC.

There are a few counts of this clonotype. The chain links TRBV7-2 to TRBJ2-2; the D gene could be TRBD1 or TRBD2 (5 bases each). The germline V gene encodes CDR1 SGHTA and CDR2 FQGNSA. This CDR3 has 16 amino acids. V was trimmed by 1 base and J by 1 base, leaving 10 bases between them. Here the CDR3 reads CASSLVWGRNTGELFF. The CDR3 DNA is TGTGCCAGCAGCTTAGTATGGGGGAGGAACACCGGGGAGCTGTTTTTT.

This clonotype was seen more than once but under ten times. This chain joins TRBV2 and TRBJ2-3; D remains unclear. This CDR3 has 12 amino acids. V was shortened by 8 bases and J by 1 base, with 7 bases between the two germline ends. Germline assignment: CDR1 SNHLY and CDR2 FYNNEI. The chain's CDR3 is CASARGTDTQYF. CDR3 bases: TGTGCCAGCGCAAGGGGCACAGATACGCAGTATTTT.